This entry concerns a single T cell receptor beta chain. Antigen: not known. Other DNA variants within this sample encode the same CDR3. The sample belongs to a study of shared clonotypes between healthy human individuals. Findings of the study overall: A generally larger estimated richness was seen in naive subsets than in memory subsets.

The table came from immunoSEQ multiplex PCR; TCRdb's copy has only in-frame clones and leaves some out. The sample carries approximately 1,500,000 clones, around 97% recorded once. Per the germline V gene, CDR1 is SEHNR and CDR2 is FQNEAQ (reference sequence). This CDR3 is built from 16 residues. Trimming removed 1 base from V and 0 bases from J; junction bases left unmatched: 0. The material sequenced was naive CD4+ T cells sorted from blood. The subset denotes: CD45RA+ positively selected. The clonotype was recovered from a young man in good health. This chain connects TRBV7-9 to TRBJ2-2; 9 nucleotides agree with TRBD2. CDR3 coding DNA: TGTGCCAGCAGCTTAGGACTAGCGGCGAACACCGGGGAGCTGTTTTTT. Translation: CASSLGLAANTGELFF. The whole variable domain, filled in from reference TRBV7-9 and TRBJ2-2, reads DTGVSQNPRHKITKRGQNVTFRCDPISEHNRLYWYRQTLGQGPEFLTYFQNEAQLEKSRLLSDRFSAERPKGSFSTLEIQRTEQGDSAMYLCASSLGLAANTGELFFGEGSRLTVL.